A selection of T cell receptor beta chains follows, all from one sample in a study of regulatory T cells in long-lasting Graves disease. TCRdb redid the calling of the multiplex PCR reads with MiXCR, one entry per CDR3 protein. The sample holds some 600,000 distinct CDR3 sequences, 15% to 20% seen once. This sample also appeared in a second study, on T cells in Graves' hyperthyroidism and ophthalmopathy.

Sequencing was performed on peripheral blood mononuclear cells (PBMCs), taken at new diagnosis, from a patient treated with antithyroid drugs. The receptors stem from a man between 18 and 29 years old with Graves disease. Each CDR3 is given with its conserved first and last residue. The D gene is left open where the match is weak. Part of the rows lack a size; the others show once, few, many or a class for expanded clones.

d_gene	v_gene	j_gene	abundance	CDR3aa	CDR3nt
-	TRBV27	TRBJ2-3	-	CASSFSRASTDTQYF	TGTGCCAGCAGTTTCTCCAGAGCTAGCACAGATACGCAGTATTTT
-	TRBV5-5	TRBJ1-1	many	CASSLGPTWNTEAFF	TGTGCCAGCAGCTTGGGACCTACTTGGAACACTGAAGCTTTCTTT
TRBD1	TRBV5-1	TRBJ2-6	few	CASSLSGQGAGANVLTF	TGCGCCAGCAGCTTGTCGGGACAGGGGGCTGGGGCCAACGTCCTGACTTTC
-	TRBV27	TRBJ2-1	few	CASSVSRVNEQFF	TGTGCCAGCAGTGTCTCCAGGGTCAATGAGCAGTTCTTC
-	TRBV29-1	TRBJ1-2	few	CSVVEGRGGYTF	TGCAGCGTGGTCGAGGGGAGGGGAGGCTACACCTTC
TRBD2	TRBV7-8	TRBJ2-1	many	CASGPVAGGGNEQFF	TGTGCCAGCGGGCCCGTAGCGGGAGGGGGGAATGAGCAGTTCTTC
TRBD2	TRBV4-1	TRBJ2-1	-	CASSQDGGRVDNEQFF	TGCGCCAGCAGCCAAGATGGCGGGAGGGTCGACAATGAGCAGTTCTTC
-	TRBV12-3/TRBV12-4	TRBJ1-1	-	CASKVAGNTEAFF	TGTGCCAGCAAAGTGGCTGGGAACACTGAAGCTTTCTTT
-	TRBV6-9	TRBJ2-1	-	CASSYSPASSYNEQFF	TGTGCCAGCAGTTACTCCCCCGCAAGCTCCTACAATGAGCAGTTCTTC
TRBD2	TRBV24-1	TRBJ2-5	many	CATSDGGLAGKETQYF	TGTGCCACCAGTGATGGAGGGTTAGCGGGAAAAGAGACCCAGTACTTC